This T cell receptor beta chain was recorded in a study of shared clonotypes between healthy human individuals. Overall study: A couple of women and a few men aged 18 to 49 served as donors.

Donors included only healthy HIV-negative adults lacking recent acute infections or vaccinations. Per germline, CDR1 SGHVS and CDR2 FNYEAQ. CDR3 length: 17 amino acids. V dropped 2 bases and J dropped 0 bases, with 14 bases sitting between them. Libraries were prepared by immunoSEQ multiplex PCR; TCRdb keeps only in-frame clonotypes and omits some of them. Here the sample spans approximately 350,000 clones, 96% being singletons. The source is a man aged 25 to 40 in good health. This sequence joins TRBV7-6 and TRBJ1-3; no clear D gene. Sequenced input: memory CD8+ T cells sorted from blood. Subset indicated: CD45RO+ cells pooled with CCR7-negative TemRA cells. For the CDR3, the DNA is TGTGCCAGCAGCTTATTCAGCCGGGGAAGCTCTGGAAACACCATATATTTT. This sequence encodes CASSLFSRGSSGNTIYF.